The 19 T cell receptor beta chains below all came from one sample that was sequenced in a study of vaccination and CD4 T cells after COVID-19. Stated treatment: approximately 9-day PBMC culture with coronavirus spike peptide pools or control peptides (ViraFEST assay). Cultured CD4+ T cell DNA was sequenced using the Oncomine TCR Beta short-read assay. MiXCR, run by TCRdb on the PCR reads, gives a single entry per CDR3 protein. The data hold about 15,000 distinct CDR3 sequences, with about 48% observed a single time. Their specific antigens are unknown. The source material was CD4+ T cells from blood, cultured in vitro, sampled before SARS-CoV-2 vaccination. These receptors were collected from a human donor who had recovered from COVID-19.

This chain connects TRBV7-9 to TRBJ2-7; 7 bases align to TRBD1. The junction had 0 bases not matched to a gene; V was cut back by 4 bases and J by 0 bases. The CDR3 length is 13 residues. Per germline, CDR1 SEHNR and CDR2 FQNEAQ (reference sequence). The CDR3 region has the DNA TGTGCCAGCAGCTCAGGGGGCTCCTACGAGCAGTACTTC. Amino acids: CASSSGGSYEQYF.

This clonotype was seen a few times. The chain is built from TRBV10-3 and TRBJ2-3; TRBD2 agrees at 10 bases. The junction had 1 base not matched to a gene; V was cut back by 4 bases and J by 0 bases. The CDR3 spans 15 residues. Germline CDR1 is ENHRY and CDR2 is SYGVKD. The DNA of the CDR3 is TGTGCCATCAGTGGGACTAGCGGTAGCACAGATACGCAGTATTTT. It is translated as CAISGTSGSTDTQYF.

V gene TRBV5-1 combines with J gene TRBJ2-3, with 8 bases aligning to TRBD1. CDR1 is SGHRS and CDR2 is YFSETQ in the germline V gene. CDR3 size: 15 residues. After removal of 4 bases from V and 2 bases from J, the junction contained 6 bases not matched to a gene. The chain's CDR3 is CASSPGQVVTDTQYF. DNA for the CDR3: TGCGCCAGCAGCCCGGGACAGGTTGTCACAGATACGCAGTATTTT.

V usage is TRBV19 and J usage is TRBJ1-5, with TRBD1 matching over 7 bases. The CDR3 contains 13 residues. CDR1 and CDR2 (germline): LNHDA, SQIVND (reference sequence). Trimming took 10 bases from V and 4 from J; bases not matched to a gene: 7. The CDR3 loop is CATALQGNQPQHF. Here the CDR3 DNA reads TGTGCCACCGCATTACAGGGGAATCAGCCCCAGCATTTT.

The chain uses TRBV20-1 and TRBJ1-2, with 8 bases that match TRBD1. The ends lost 3 bases at V and 8 bases at J; junction bases unmatched: 14. CDR1 and CDR2 (germline): DFQATT, SNEGSKA (reference sequence). CDR3 size: 15 residues. For the CDR3, the DNA is TGCAGTGCTAGCCAGGAGCTTCAGGGGGCGGGGGGCTACACCTTC. Encoded protein: CSASQELQGAGGYTF.

This clonotype was detected only a few times. The chain is built from TRBV28 and TRBJ2-3, with 13 bases fitting TRBD2. Trimming cost V 7 bases and J 0 bases; bases outside gene matches: 7. CDR3 size: 17 residues. CDR1 MDHEN and CDR2 SYDVKM come from the germline V gene. The CDR3 loop reads CASKTSGRAPSTDTQYF. The CDR3 coding sequence is TGTGCCAGCAAAACTAGCGGGAGGGCCCCTAGCACAGATACGCAGTATTTT.

The chain carries TRBV6-2 or TRBV6-3 and TRBJ1-1; the D is unclear. The CDR3 spans 12 residues. Germline CDR1 MNHEY, CDR2 SVGEGT. Deletions cut 6 bases from V and 11 bases from J, with 16 bases between. In nucleotides, the CDR3 is TGTGCCAGCAGGGAGGCGCCCTTTGACGCTTTCTTT. As protein: CASREAPFDAFF.

This chain uses TRBV28 with TRBJ1-2; D not resolved. The V end lost 4 bases, the J end lost 8 bases, and 14 bases lay between the germline ends. The germline CDR1 and CDR2 sequences are MDHEN and SYDVKM. CDR3 length: 13 residues. The DNA of the CDR3 is TGTGCCAGCAGTTCATTGGGAATACAGGGCTACACCTTC. Residues: CASSSLGIQGYTF.

This clonotype showed up just a few times. The chain carries TRBV29-1 and TRBJ2-7; TRBD2 aligns across 13 bases. Losses at the gene ends were 4 bases for V and 1 base for J; bases not matched to a gene: 10. Germline assignment: CDR1 SQVTM and CDR2 ANQGSEA. This CDR3 is built from 17 residues. Here the CDR3 DNA reads TGCAGCGTTGCGGGACTAGCGGGAAGGGGAAGGTCCTACGAGCAGTACTTC. Amino acid sequence: CSVAGLAGRGRSYEQYF.

This chain uses TRBV20-1 with TRBJ2-1, with 7 bases aligning to TRBD2. The V gene's germline CDR1 is DFQATT and CDR2 SNEGSKA (reference sequence). There are 15 residues in the CDR3. V was pared by 3 bases and J by 6 bases, with 11 bases of the junction left unmatched. This chain's CDR3 is CSASFGTTASNEQFF. The CDR3 DNA reads TGCAGTGCTAGCTTTGGGACTACGGCTTCCAATGAGCAGTTCTTC.

The J gene is TRBJ1-1, the V gene TRBV10-3, with D maybe TRBD1 (5 bases). This CDR3 contains 13 residues. Germline CDR1 and CDR2: ENHRY and SYGVKD. The germline V and J ends were trimmed by 4 bases and 5 bases, with 11 bases remaining between them. The CDR3 is CAISGPGRTEAFF. The DNA of the CDR3 is TGTGCCATCAGTGGACCAGGGCGAACTGAAGCTTTCTTT.

Comment on this clonotype: An end of the junction differs from the germline gene, which may be a read error. The chain links TRBV6-5 to TRBJ2-7; 8 bases align to TRBD2. Germline V lookup: CDR1 MNHEY, CDR2 SVGAGI. The CDR3 runs 15 residues. The CDR3 coding sequence is TGTGCCAGCAGTTACCCGGTGGGTGGCGGGGGGACACTTGTTTTC. This translates into CASSYPVGGGGTLVF.

The rearrangement links TRBV11-2 to TRBJ1-2, with D maybe TRBD1 (5 bases). The germline gives CDR1 SGHAT, CDR2 FQNNGV. The V end lost 5 bases, the J end lost 6 bases, and 13 bases lay between the germline ends. The CDR3 has 13 amino acids. CDR3: CASSPRAGHGYTF. The CDR3 DNA reads TGTGCCAGCAGCCCTCGGGCAGGGCATGGCTACACCTTC.

J is TRBJ2-5 and V is TRBV20-1, with D perhaps assigned TRBD1 or TRBD2 (5 bases each). Germline CDR1 reads DFQATT; CDR2 reads SNEGSKA (reference sequence). V lost 3 bases to trimming and J lost 7 bases, with 18 bases between them. This CDR3 region has 14 residues. The CDR3 DNA reads TGCAGTGCTAGTCGGGGCGGCACCTCCGGGACCCAGTACTTC. Amino acids: CSASRGGTSGTQYF.

The chain combines TRBV5-4 with TRBJ2-7, with TRBD1 identical over 7 bases. The CDR3 contains 21 residues. Germline CDR1 reads SGHNT; CDR2 reads YYREEE (reference sequence). V gave up 0 bases and J gave up 2 bases; unmatched junction bases: 23. The chain's CDR3 is CASSLAWRQGPYPLVAYEQYF. Written as DNA, the CDR3 is TGTGCCAGCAGCTTGGCCTGGAGACAGGGACCCTATCCTCTCGTGGCCTACGAGCAGTACTTC.

The chain recombines TRBV7-3 with TRBJ2-5; TRBD2 aligns across 9 bases. CDR3 length: 14 residues. J gave up 4 bases and V 2 bases, and 2 bases lay outside the gene matches. In germline, CDR1 is SGHTA, CDR2 FQGTGA. DNA of the CDR3: TGTGCCAGCAGCTTATTAGCGGGAGTAGAGACCCAGTACTTC. Its protein is CASSLLAGVETQYF.

This sequence joins TRBV6-1 and TRBJ1-4; D unresolved. Trimming took off 6 bases at V and 8 bases at J, with 7 bases between the two ends. Germline values: CDR1 MNHNS, CDR2 SASEGT. The CDR3 is 11 amino acids. CDR3 in amino acids: CASRKGEKLFF. CDR3 nucleotide sequence: TGTGCCAGCAGGAAGGGAGAAAAACTGTTTTTT.

V gene TRBV15 combines with J gene TRBJ2-1, with 7 nucleotides matching TRBD2. The trim removed 3 bases at V and 2 bases at J, leaving 4 bases unmatched. Germline V gives CDR1 LNHNV, CDR2 YYDKDF (reference sequence). This CDR3 is 15 amino acids long. CDR3 region: CATSRELATYNEQFF. CDR3 nucleotide sequence: TGTGCCACCAGCAGGGAACTAGCGACCTACAATGAGCAGTTCTTC.

The chain uses TRBV7-3 and TRBJ2-2; D is unclear. The V and J ends lost 3 bases and 1 base respectively, with 3 bases between them. The germline V gene has CDR1 SGHTA and CDR2 FQGTGA. This CDR3 comprises 13 residues. This CDR3 is CASSLENTGELFF. The CDR3 region has the DNA TGTGCCAGCAGCTTGGAGAACACCGGGGAGCTGTTTTTT.